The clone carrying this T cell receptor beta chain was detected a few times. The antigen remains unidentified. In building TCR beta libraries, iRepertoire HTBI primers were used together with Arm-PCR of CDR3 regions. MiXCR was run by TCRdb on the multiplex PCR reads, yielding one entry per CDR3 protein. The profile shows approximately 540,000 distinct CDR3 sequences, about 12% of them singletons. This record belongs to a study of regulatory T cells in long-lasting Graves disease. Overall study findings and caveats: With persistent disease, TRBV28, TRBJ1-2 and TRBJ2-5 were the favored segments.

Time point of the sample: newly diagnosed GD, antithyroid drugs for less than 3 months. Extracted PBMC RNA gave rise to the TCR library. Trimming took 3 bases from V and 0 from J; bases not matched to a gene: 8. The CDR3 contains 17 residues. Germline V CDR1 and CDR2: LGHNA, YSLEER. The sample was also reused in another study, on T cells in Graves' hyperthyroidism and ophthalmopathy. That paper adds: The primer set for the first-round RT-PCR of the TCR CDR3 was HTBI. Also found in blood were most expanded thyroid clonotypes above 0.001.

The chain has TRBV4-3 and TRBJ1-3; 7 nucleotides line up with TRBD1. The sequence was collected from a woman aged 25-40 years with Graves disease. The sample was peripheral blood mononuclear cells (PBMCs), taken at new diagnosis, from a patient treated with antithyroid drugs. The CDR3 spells CASSHSTGQSSGNTIYF. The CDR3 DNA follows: TGCGCCAGCAGCCACAGCACGGGACAGTCCTCTGGAAACACCATATATTTT.